This TCR beta chain was recorded in a study of T cells in Graves' hyperthyroidism and ophthalmopathy. From RNA transcripts, TCR beta CDR3 regions were amplified. The primer set for the first-round RT-PCR of the TCR CDR3 was HTBI. MiXCR, run by TCRdb on the multiplex PCR reads, gives a single entry per CDR3 protein. This sample has 300,000 to 450,000 distinct CDR3 sequences, with roughly 13% found just once. V was shortened by 3 bases and J by 7 bases, with 14 bases between the two germline ends. CDR3 size: 13 residues. Germline V gives CDR1 SGDLS, CDR2 YYNGEE. This clonotype came up a few times. Sequencing was done on a sample of blood. This sequence joins TRBV9 and TRBJ2-7; a weak D match, TRBD2 (6 bases). The clonotype originates from a man aged 25-45 years with Graves' hyperthyroidism that later progressed to Graves' ophthalmopathy. The CDR3, as DNA: TGTGCCAGCAGCGCAGGCTGGGGAGGAGAGCAGTACTTC. Translation: CASSAGWGGEQYF.